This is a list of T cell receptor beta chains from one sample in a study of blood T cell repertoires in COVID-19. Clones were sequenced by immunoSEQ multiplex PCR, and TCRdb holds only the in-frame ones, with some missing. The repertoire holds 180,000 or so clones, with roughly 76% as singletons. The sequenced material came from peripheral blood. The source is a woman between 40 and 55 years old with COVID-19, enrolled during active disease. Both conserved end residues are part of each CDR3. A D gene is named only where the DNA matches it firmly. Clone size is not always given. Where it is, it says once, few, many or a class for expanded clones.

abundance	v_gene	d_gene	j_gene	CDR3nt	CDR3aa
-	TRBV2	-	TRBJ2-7	TGTGCCATCCTGACAGACTCCTACGAGCAGTACTTC	CAILTDSYEQYF
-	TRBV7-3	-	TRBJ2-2	TGTGCCAGCAGCCCCAGTATCAACACGGGGACCGGGGAGCTGTTTTTT	CASSPSINTGTGELFF
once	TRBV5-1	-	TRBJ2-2	TGCGCCAGCAGCTTGAGAGATAAACCGAACACCGGGGAGCTGTTTTTT	CASSLRDKPNTGELFF
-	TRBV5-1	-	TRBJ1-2	TGCGCCAGCAGCTTGGACAGCCCAGGCTACACCTTC	CASSLDSPGYTF
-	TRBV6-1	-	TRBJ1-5	TGTGCCAGCAGTGAAAGAGACGGGGGACTCAATCAGCCCCAGCATTTT	CASSERDGGLNQPQHF
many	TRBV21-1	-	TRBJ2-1	TGTGCCAGCAGCAAGTTAGGGATAGCGGGTGCACAGCGAGAACTCTACAATGAGCAGTTCTTC	CASSKLGIAGAQRELYNEQFF
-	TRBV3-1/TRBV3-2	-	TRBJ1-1	TGTGCCAGCAGCCATCGCACTACCCGCGATTCGAACACTGAAGCTTTCTTT	CASSHRTTRDSNTEAFF
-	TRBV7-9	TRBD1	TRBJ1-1	TGTGCCAGCAGCCCAGGGACAGGGGGTCACCCGAGGGCTTTCTTT	CASSPGTGGHPRAFF
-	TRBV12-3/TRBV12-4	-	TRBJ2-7	TGTGCCAGCAGATCTTTCGACGAGCAGTACTTC	CASRSFDEQYF
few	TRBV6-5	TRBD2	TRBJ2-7	TGTGCCAGCAGTTACTCGTCGGGAGGGCCCTCGGGGGAGCAGTACTTC	CASSYSSGGPSGEQYF
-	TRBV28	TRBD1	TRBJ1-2	TGTGCCAGCAGAACCGGACAGGTGCCCTATGGCTACACCTTC	CASRTGQVPYGYTF
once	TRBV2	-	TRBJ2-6	TGTGCCAGCAGAAGCAGGCCTGGGGCCAACGTCCTGACTTTC	CASRSRPGANVLTF
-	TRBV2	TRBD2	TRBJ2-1	TGTGCCAGCAGGCCCCGGGCTAGCGGGGGGGTAAGCTCCTACAATGAGCAGTTCTTC	CASRPRASGGVSSYNEQFF
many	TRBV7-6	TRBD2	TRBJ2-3	TGTGCCAGCAGCTTTGGCGGGGGGCGAGGAACAGATACGCAGTATTTT	CASSFGGGRGTDTQYF
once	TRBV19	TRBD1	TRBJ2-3	TGTGCCAGTAGTTCCCGGGACAGGGGTATTTCAGATACGCAGTATTTT	CASSSRDRGISDTQYF
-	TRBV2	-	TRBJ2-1	TGTGCCAGCAGTCGGAGAACTCTCTTGGTTATGAATGAGCAGTTCTTC	CASSRRTLLVMNEQFF
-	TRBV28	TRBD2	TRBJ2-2	TGTGCCAGCAGGGGGACTAGCGGAAACACCGGGGAGCTGTTTTTT	CASRGTSGNTGELFF
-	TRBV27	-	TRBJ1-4	TGTGCCAGCAGGAATTTCTCGGGGGGCAAGGGGAGTGAAAAACTGTTTTTT	CASRNFSGGKGSEKLFF
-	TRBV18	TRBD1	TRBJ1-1	TGTGCCACCACCTCCGACAGGGAGGAAGCTTTCTTT	CATTSDREEAFF
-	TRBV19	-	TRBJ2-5	TGTGCCAGCAGAGGACGGGGACAAGAGACCCAGTACTTC	CASRGRGQETQYF
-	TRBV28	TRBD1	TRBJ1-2	TGTGCCAGCAGTTTGTCCACAGGGGGCTATGGCTACACCTTC	CASSLSTGGYGYTF
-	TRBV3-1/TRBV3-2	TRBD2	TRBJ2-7	TGTGCCAGCAGCCTACTAGCGGGCCACTACGAGCAGTACTTC	CASSLLAGHYEQYF
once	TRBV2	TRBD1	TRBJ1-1	TGTGCCAGCAGTGAAGGGGACAGAATGGGGACTGAAGCTTTCTTT	CASSEGDRMGTEAFF
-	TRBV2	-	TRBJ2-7	TGTGCCAGCAGGGGAGGAGGGCTTCTCTCCTACGAGCAGTACTTC	CASRGGGLLSYEQYF
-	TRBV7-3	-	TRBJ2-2	TGTGCCAGCAGCTTAACTGTTCGCGGGGAGCTGTTTTTT	CASSLTVRGELFF
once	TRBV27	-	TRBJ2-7	TGTGCCAGCAGTTCCCCACCCCCTAACGAGCAGTACTTC	CASSSPPPNEQYF
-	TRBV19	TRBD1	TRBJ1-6	TGTGCCAGTAGTGTGACAGGGCGACGCACTAATTCACCCCTCCACTTT	CASSVTGRRTNSPLHF
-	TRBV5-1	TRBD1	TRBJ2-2	TGCGCCAGCAGCTTGGGTCTTACAGGGGGGCGTCATAACACCGGGGAGCTGTTTTTT	CASSLGLTGGRHNTGELFF
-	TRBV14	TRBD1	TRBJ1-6	TGTGCCAGCAGCCAGGGTACCGGGACAGGTTCTTCACCCCTCCACTTT	CASSQGTGTGSSPLHF
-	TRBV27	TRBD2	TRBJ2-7	TGTGCCAGCAGTTCAGGACTAGTATGGGGTGAGCAGTACTTC	CASSSGLVWGEQYF
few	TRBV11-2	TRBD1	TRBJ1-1	TGTGCCAGCAGCTTGGTGAGGACAGGGGCTTTCTTT	CASSLVRTGAFF
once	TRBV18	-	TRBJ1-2	TGTGCCAGCTCACCGGGCGCCCTCTATGGCTACACCTTC	CASSPGALYGYTF
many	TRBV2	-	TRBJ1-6	TGTGCCAGCAGGATCACAGGGTATCGGACGGCCCTCCACTTT	CASRITGYRTALHF
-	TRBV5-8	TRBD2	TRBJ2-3	TGTGCCAGCAGCTTGAAACATAGCGGGGGAGATACGCAGTATTTT	CASSLKHSGGDTQYF